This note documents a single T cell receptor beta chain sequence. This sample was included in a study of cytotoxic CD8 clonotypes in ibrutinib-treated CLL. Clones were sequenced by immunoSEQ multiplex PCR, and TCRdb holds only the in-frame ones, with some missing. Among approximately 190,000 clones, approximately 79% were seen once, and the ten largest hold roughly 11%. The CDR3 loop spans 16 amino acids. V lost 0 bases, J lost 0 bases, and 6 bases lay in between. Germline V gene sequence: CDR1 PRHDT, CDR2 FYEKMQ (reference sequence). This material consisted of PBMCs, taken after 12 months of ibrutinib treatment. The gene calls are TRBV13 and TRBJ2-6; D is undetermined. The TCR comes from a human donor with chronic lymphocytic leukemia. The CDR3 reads CASSLGQNSGANVLTF. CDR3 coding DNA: TGTGCCAGCAGCTTAGGTCAAAACTCTGGGGCCAACGTCCTGACTTTC.